This T cell receptor beta chain is drawn from a study of cytomegalovirus exposure and HLA in healthy donors. Findings of the study overall: Highest at DRB1 and lowest at HLA-C, TCR association rates differed among HLA loci in a later analysis. Within a later analysis, the majority of CMV-associated TCR beta chains appeared HLA-restricted.

The PCR had 60 Vbeta and 13 Jbeta primers. Method: immunoSEQ multiplex PCR; TCRdb's copy keeps in-frame clones and lacks some. This sample has 100,000 or so clones; about 60% occur once, and the top ten carry under 5.5%. Germline values: CDR1 MGHRA, CDR2 YSYEKL. V lost 3 bases and J 4 bases, leaving 21 bases between the germline ends. The CDR3 sequence is 17 residues long. For this clone: Antigen specificity is unknown.

This receptor was identified in a human donor in good health. The sequenced material came from PBMCs. This chain links TRBV4-1 with TRBJ1-2; D unclear. The DNA of the CDR3 is TGCGCCAGCAGCCAGCTTTGGGGAGGTACCTCCCCCTATGGCTACACCTTC. It specifies CASSQLWGGTSPYGYTF.